The subject of this entry is one TCR beta chain. Participant age was about 18 to 95 years, and participants resided in 20 to 30 US areas. Donors of Cohort 3 who recovered were those that had two negative PCRs, clearance, or symptom resolution. The sample is drawn from a study of blood T cell repertoires in COVID-19. About the study: Sites in the United States, Italy and Spain provided acute and convalescent COVID-19 samples. T cells, B-cell-depleted T cells, or PBMCs supplied cDNA or gDNA.

V lost 6 bases, J lost 8 bases, and 12 bases stayed unmatched. The CDR3 is made up of 14 amino acids. Germline assignment: CDR1 MNHEY and CDR2 SVGEGT. Only in-frame clones appear in the TCRdb table, and some are missing; sequencing was by immunoSEQ multiplex PCR. The sample consists of under 200,000 clones, about four fifths of them appearing once. What was sequenced was PBMCs or T cells enriched from blood (not recorded which). This TCR was sampled from a man in his fifties who had recovered from COVID-19. The V gene is TRBV6-2 or TRBV6-3, the J gene TRBJ1-2, with TRBD1 matching over 7 bases. Here the CDR3 reads CASSPGGVPWGYTF. In nucleotides, the CDR3 is TGTGCCAGCAGCCCAGGGGGAGTTCCTTGGGGCTACACCTTC.